Listed below are T cell receptor beta chains from one sample, sequenced in a study of response to subunit inactivated influenza vaccine. MiXCR, applied by TCRdb to the RT-PCR reads, yields one record per CDR3 protein. The data show hundreds of thousands of distinct CDR3 sequences, 14% seen once. This specimen consisted of PBMCs from blood, obtained around two weeks before vaccination. The receptors stem from a man aged 45 to 65 who received an inactivated influenza vaccine. Both conserved end residues are part of each CDR3. D genes are given only for firm matches. A clone size is listed for some rows: how often the clone was seen (once, few, many), or a class if it is expanded.

>.|TRBJ2-4|TRBV7-8|TRBD1
CASSQRLGQGNIQYF
TGTGCCAGCAGCCAAAGACTAGGACAGGGAAACATTCAGTACTTC
>many|TRBJ2-1|TRBV7-9|TRBD2
CASSLRASGSGEQFF
TGTGCCAGCAGCTTAAGGGCTAGCGGGAGTGGTGAGCAGTTCTTC
>many|TRBJ2-1|TRBV10-3|.
CAIRGPNNEQFF
TGTGCCATCAGAGGGCCCAACAATGAGCAGTTCTTC
>.|TRBJ2-7|TRBV12-3/TRBV12-4|.
CASSLWGRGTYEQYF
TGTGCCAGCAGTTTATGGGGAAGGGGAACCTACGAGCAGTACTTC
>few|TRBJ1-2|TRBV6-2/TRBV6-3|.
CASSSAVLYGYTF
TGTGCCAGCAGTTCCGCCGTCCTCTATGGCTACACCTTC
>.|TRBJ2-5|TRBV10-3|.
CAISPGTTQETQYF
TGTGCCATCAGCCCCGGGACAACCCAAGAGACCCAGTACTTC
>few|TRBJ1-2|TRBV18|.
CASSPKIADRAKANYGYTF
TGTGCCAGCTCACCTAAGATTGCCGACCGTGCGAAAGCTAACTATGGCTACACCTTC
>.|TRBJ1-1|TRBV12-3/TRBV12-4|TRBD1
CASSLRGQGTTEAFF
TGTGCCAGCAGTTTAAGGGGACAGGGGACCACTGAAGCTTTCTTT
>few|TRBJ1-6|TRBV5-1|.
CASSLRGGGGQSNSPLHF
TGCGCCAGCAGCTTGAGAGGCGGTGGGGGGCAGAGTAATTCACCCCTCCACTTT
>few|TRBJ1-2|TRBV4-1|.
CASSFDHSGRSF
TGCGCCAGCAGCTTTGACCACAGCGGGCGCTCCTTC
>few|TRBJ2-7|TRBV20-1|.
CSARDLALYEQYF
TGCAGTGCTAGAGATTTAGCCCTGTACGAGCAGTACTTC
>.|TRBJ2-5|TRBV29-1|.
CSVETHSEVFQETQYF
TGCAGCGTTGAAACACACTCCGAAGTATTCCAAGAGACCCAGTACTTC
>few|TRBJ1-2|TRBV7-9|TRBD1
CASRTTGADGYTF
TGTGCCAGCAGGACGACAGGGGCGGATGGCTACACCTTC
>few|TRBJ1-6|TRBV4-3|.
CASSQDPVSWSSYNSPLHF
TGCGCCAGCAGCCAAGATCCGGTTTCGTGGAGCTCCTATAATTCACCCCTCCACTTT
>few|TRBJ1-1|TRBV5-1|TRBD1
CASSMTGVNTEAFF
TGCGCCAGCAGCATGACAGGGGTGAACACTGAAGCTTTCTTT
>.|TRBJ2-3|TRBV11-2|.
CASSLVWRGSSTDTQYF
TGTGCCAGCAGCTTAGTGTGGCGGGGATCGAGCACAGATACGCAGTATTTT
>.|TRBJ2-5|TRBV9|TRBD2
CASSVGTLARETQYF
TGTGCCAGCAGCGTAGGGACACTAGCGCGAGAGACCCAGTACTTC
>few|TRBJ2-3|TRBV11-2|.
CASSLERTRDTQYF
TGTGCCAGCAGCTTAGAAAGAACCCGGGATACGCAGTATTTT
>few|TRBJ2-3|TRBV2|.
CASEPGPRASADTQYF
TGTGCCAGCGAACCGGGACCCCGGGCCTCGGCAGATACGCAGTATTTT
>.|TRBJ1-5|TRBV20-1|.
CSTRTASNQPQHF
TGCAGTACAAGGACAGCCAGCAATCAGCCCCAGCATTTT
>.|TRBJ2-3|TRBV29-1|TRBD2
CSATSGPNSDTQYF
TGCAGCGCCACTAGCGGGCCGAACTCAGATACGCAGTATTTT
>few|TRBJ2-1|TRBV9|.
CASSVDPRDTYYNEQFF
TGTGCCAGCAGCGTAGACCCTCGGGACACCTACTACAATGAGCAGTTCTTC
>few|TRBJ2-6|TRBV19|TRBD2
CASNGGGVPGANVLTF
TGTGCCAGTAACGGGGGGGGGGTCCCTGGGGCCAACGTCCTGACTTTC
>.|TRBJ1-6|TRBV7-8|.
CASSFRASSYNSPLHF
TGTGCCAGCAGCTTCAGGGCGAGCTCCTATAATTCACCCCTCCACTTT
>few|TRBJ2-1|TRBV5-1|.
CASRSWGGGEQFF
TGCGCCAGCAGATCGTGGGGTGGTGGAGAGCAGTTCTTC
>few|TRBJ1-6|TRBV19|TRBD1
CASSTQTGDGSPLHF
TGTGCCAGTAGTACTCAGACAGGGGACGGATCACCCCTCCACTTT
>.|TRBJ2-1|TRBV4-3|.
CASSQVPGGEQFF
TGCGCCAGCAGCCAGGTCCCTGGGGGGGAGCAGTTCTTC
>few|TRBJ2-1|TRBV9|TRBD2
CASSLSGLAVSYNEQFF
TGTGCCAGCAGCCTCTCGGGACTAGCGGTTTCCTACAATGAGCAGTTCTTC
>few|TRBJ2-5|TRBV19|TRBD1
CASSTRRGLETQYF
TGTGCCAGTAGTACCCGTAGGGGGCTAGAGACCCAGTACTTC
>few|TRBJ2-6|TRBV11-1|.
CASSLASLLAGANVLTF
TGTGCCAGCAGCTTAGCGTCGCTTTTGGCTGGGGCCAACGTCCTGACTTTC
>.|TRBJ2-1|TRBV5-1|TRBD2
CASSLGPSGGATYNEQFF
TGCGCCAGCAGCTTGGGCCCTAGCGGGGGGGCCACCTACAATGAGCAGTTCTTC
>.|TRBJ2-7|TRBV7-2|.
CASSTRGGTYEQYF
TGTGCCAGCAGCACCAGGGGGGGGACCTACGAGCAGTACTTC
>.|TRBJ2-3|TRBV4-3|.
CASSHSPNGGGTDTQYF
TGCGCCAGCAGCCACTCCCCAAATGGAGGGGGCACAGATACGCAGTATTTT
>few|TRBJ1-1|TRBV12-3/TRBV12-4|TRBD1
CASSPHRGQVTEAFF
TGTGCCAGCAGTCCGCACAGGGGGCAAGTCACTGAAGCTTTCTTT
>.|TRBJ2-5|TRBV20-1|.
CSARPTAGVETQYF
TGCAGTGCTAGACCTACAGCAGGGGTGGAGACCCAGTACTTC